This is a list of T cell receptor beta chains from one sample in a study of blood T cell repertoires in COVID-19. The assay was immunoSEQ multiplex PCR, and TCRdb's table has in-frame clones only and misses some. Found here are about 250,000 clones, around 88% of them singletons; the top ten hold 5% to 6%. The specimen sequenced was peripheral blood. These receptors all stem from a man older than 75 with acute or convalescent COVID-19. Each CDR3 is given with its conserved first and last residue. A D gene is named only where the DNA matches it firmly. A clone size is listed for some rows: how often the clone was seen (once, few, many), or a class if it is expanded.

clone_size | j_call | v_call | d_call | cdr3_aa | cdr3_nt
NA | TRBJ1-6 | TRBV6-5 | NA | CASTPSPGTGSPLHF | TGTGCCAGCACTCCAAGCCCAGGTACGGGGTCACCCCTCCACTTT
NA | TRBJ2-3 | TRBV7-9 | TRBD1 | CASSEQGQGTDTQYF | TGTGCCAGCAGCGAACAGGGGCAGGGCACAGATACGCAGTATTTT
NA | TRBJ1-1 | TRBV19 | NA | CASSGTPGGNTEAFF | TGTGCCAGTAGCGGGACCCCTGGGGGCAACACTGAAGCTTTCTTT
NA | TRBJ2-1 | TRBV2 | TRBD1 | CASGTGVEQFF | TGTGCCAGCGGGACAGGGGTGGAGCAGTTCTTC
few | TRBJ2-4 | TRBV6-5 | NA | CASSYSARNIQYF | TGTGCCAGCAGTTACTCAGCCCGTAACATTCAGTACTTC
NA | TRBJ1-6 | TRBV5-1 | NA | CASSSSPAAYNSPLHF | TGCGCCAGCAGCTCTTCACCGGCGGCTTATAATTCACCCCTCCACTTT
NA | TRBJ2-1 | TRBV19 | TRBD2 | CASSKFSGRGGNEQFF | TGTGCCAGTAGTAAATTTAGCGGGAGGGGGGGGAATGAGCAGTTCTTC
NA | TRBJ2-1 | TRBV7-9 | TRBD2 | CASSLYKGLEVDEQFF | TGTGCCAGCAGCTTATATAAGGGACTAGAGGTGGATGAGCAGTTCTTC
NA | TRBJ2-1 | TRBV6-5 | TRBD2 | CASSPGLGSYNEQFF | TGTGCCAGCAGCCCCGGACTAGGGTCCTACAATGAGCAGTTCTTC
NA | TRBJ2-1 | TRBV2 | NA | CASSSVSGQFF | TGTGCCAGCAGTAGCGTCTCCGGGCAGTTCTTC
NA | TRBJ2-7 | TRBV7-3 | NA | CASVAGHGHEQYF | TGTGCCAGCGTCGCGGGTCACGGGCACGAGCAGTACTTC
NA | TRBJ2-1 | TRBV24-1 | NA | CATSPGFGNEQFF | TGTGCCACCAGTCCGGGATTCGGCAATGAGCAGTTCTTC
NA | TRBJ2-3 | TRBV18 | TRBD1 | CASSPQGAGTDTQYF | TGTGCCAGCTCACCACAGGGGGCAGGTACAGATACGCAGTATTTT
NA | TRBJ2-1 | TRBV7-3 | NA | CASSSHLLGGEQFF | TGTGCCAGCAGCTCCCACCTCCTGGGAGGAGAGCAGTTCTTC
NA | TRBJ2-1 | TRBV5-4 | NA | CASSLWDTGRDEQFF | TGTGCCAGCAGCTTGTGGGACACTGGGCGCGATGAGCAGTTCTTC
few | TRBJ1-1 | TRBV11-2 | TRBD1 | CASSRDRATEAFF | TGTGCCAGCAGCAGGGACAGGGCGACTGAAGCTTTCTTT
NA | TRBJ2-7 | TRBV20-1 | TRBD2 | CSGGGRYEQYF | TGCAGTGGGGGAGGGCGGTACGAGCAGTACTTC
NA | TRBJ2-1 | TRBV18 | NA | CASSPIKDSLYNEQFF | TGTGCCAGCTCACCGATCAAGGACAGCTTATACAATGAGCAGTTCTTC
NA | TRBJ2-1 | TRBV7-9 | TRBD2 | CASSSRGGPTYNEQFF | TGTGCCAGCAGCTCCCGGGGGGGTCCCACCTACAATGAGCAGTTCTTC
NA | TRBJ2-7 | TRBV7-3 | TRBD2 | CASSQGAGDSYEQYF | TGTGCCAGCAGCCAAGGGGCGGGGGACTCCTACGAGCAGTACTTC
NA | TRBJ2-5 | TRBV5-1 | NA | CASSLGRIRETQYF | TGCGCCAGCAGCTTGGGTCGGATCAGGGAGACCCAGTACTTC
once | TRBJ2-7 | TRBV21-1 | NA | CASSKFRGQGIFFYEQYF | TGTGCCAGCAGCAAGTTTCGCGGACAGGGGATCTTCTTCTACGAGCAGTACTTC
few | TRBJ1-4 | TRBV5-5 | NA | CASSFLGFETNEKLFF | TGTGCCAGCAGCTTTTTGGGCTTTGAAACTAATGAAAAACTGTTTTTT
NA | TRBJ1-5 | TRBV6-1 | NA | CASSDNTGNQPQHF | TGTGCCAGCAGTGATAATACAGGAAATCAGCCCCAGCATTTT
NA | TRBJ1-4 | TRBV9 | TRBD1 | CASSERPGTGEKLFF | TGTGCCAGCAGCGAGCGTCCCGGGACAGGTGAAAAACTGTTTTTT
NA | TRBJ1-2 | TRBV19 | TRBD1 | CASSQGAEVYGYTF | TGTGCCAGTAGTCAGGGGGCGGAGGTCTATGGCTACACCTTC
NA | TRBJ1-1 | TRBV5-4 | NA | CASSGGGPEAFF | TGTGCCAGCAGCGGGGGCGGCCCTGAAGCTTTCTTT
once | TRBJ1-4 | TRBV5-1 | NA | CASSLSWEGGKLFF | TGCGCCAGCAGCCTTAGTTGGGAGGGTGGAAAACTGTTTTTT
NA | TRBJ2-5 | TRBV5-1 | TRBD1 | CASSLSTGGREETQYF | TGCGCCAGCAGTTTATCGACAGGGGGTAGGGAAGAGACCCAGTACTTC
NA | TRBJ1-1 | TRBV12-3/TRBV12-4 | NA | CASSFSGTEAFF | TGTGCCAGCAGTTTCTCCGGGACTGAAGCTTTCTTT
NA | TRBJ2-1 | TRBV7-3 | TRBD2 | CASSHTSGTYNEQFF | TGTGCCAGCAGCCACACTAGCGGGACCTACAATGAGCAGTTCTTC
NA | TRBJ2-3 | TRBV2 | NA | CASSVDLPPDTQYF | TGTGCCAGCAGTGTAGACTTGCCCCCCGATACGCAGTATTTT
NA | TRBJ2-5 | TRBV5-1 | NA | CASSLGLMASGGETQYF | TGCGCCAGCAGCTTGGGTCTAATGGCCAGCGGTGGGGAGACCCAGTACTTC
NA | TRBJ1-1 | TRBV6-5 | TRBD1 | CASSATGGTTEAFF | TGTGCCAGCAGCGCCACAGGGGGTACGACTGAAGCTTTCTTT
once | TRBJ1-4 | TRBV15 | NA | CATSSIRVNEKLFF | TGTGCCACCAGCAGCATACGCGTTAATGAAAAACTGTTTTTT
NA | TRBJ1-1 | TRBV19 | NA | CASTGRVRTEAFF | TGTGCCAGTACTGGCAGGGTGAGGACTGAAGCTTTCTTT
NA | TRBJ1-1 | TRBV19 | NA | CASNPPGAEAFF | TGTGCCAGTAACCCCCCCGGGGCTGAAGCTTTCTTT
NA | TRBJ2-2 | TRBV5-4 | NA | CASSSGDPRTGELFF | TGTGCCAGCAGCTCGGGGGACCCGAGAACCGGGGAGCTGTTTTTT
NA | TRBJ2-3 | TRBV7-3 | NA | CASSPGQDTDTQYF | TGTGCCAGCAGCCCTGGACAAGACACAGATACGCAGTATTTT
many | TRBJ2-7 | TRBV5-1 | NA | CASKGEYEQYF | TGCGCCAGCAAGGGAGAGTACGAGCAGTACTTC
NA | TRBJ1-5 | TRBV28 | TRBD1 | CASSLTGAWQPQHF | TGTGCCAGCAGTCTGACAGGGGCATGGCAGCCCCAGCATTTT
NA | TRBJ2-1 | TRBV24-1 | NA | CATSPGGPFFHEQFF | TGTGCCACCTCCCCCGGGGGTCCGTTTTTTCATGAGCAGTTCTTC
NA | TRBJ2-5 | TRBV15 | TRBD2 | CATSRGSAGEETQYF | TGTGCCACCAGCAGAGGTTCTGCGGGGGAAGAGACCCAGTACTTC
few | TRBJ1-1 | TRBV23-1 | NA | CASSLNYWQENTEAFF | TGCGCCAGCAGTCTGAATTATTGGCAGGAGAACACTGAAGCTTTCTTT
NA | TRBJ1-3 | TRBV28 | NA | CASFTPGGSGNTIYF | TGTGCCAGCTTCACCCCGGGGGGTTCTGGAAACACCATATATTTT
NA | TRBJ2-7 | TRBV28 | NA | CASSTDMGEQYF | TGTGCCAGCAGTACCGACATGGGCGAGCAGTACTTC
NA | TRBJ2-7 | TRBV12-3/TRBV12-4 | NA | CASSFGGYEQYF | TGTGCCAGCAGTTTTGGGGGGTACGAGCAGTACTTC
NA | TRBJ2-2 | TRBV5-1 | TRBD1 | CASSLAGTGAGELFF | TGCGCCAGCAGCTTGGCCGGGACAGGGGCCGGGGAGCTGTTTTTT
few | TRBJ2-1 | TRBV5-4 | TRBD1 | CASSLAALTGSNEQFF | TGTGCCAGCAGCTTGGCGGCCCTGACAGGGTCCAATGAGCAGTTCTTC
NA | TRBJ1-4 | TRBV7-2 | TRBD1 | CASSLYTPGQGLGLFF | TGTGCCAGCAGCTTATATACCCCGGGACAGGGGTTGGGGCTGTTTTTT
NA | TRBJ1-1 | TRBV14 | NA | CASSQDWPNTEAFF | TGTGCCAGCAGCCAAGATTGGCCGAACACTGAAGCTTTCTTT